The sequence of this T cell receptor (beta chain) was determined in a study of cytomegalovirus exposure and HLA in healthy donors. This clone was seen only once. The antigen is not known. The CDR3 is 14 amino acids. The V gene lost 4 bases and the J gene lost 7 bases, with 17 bases spanning the gap. The V gene's germline CDR1 is LNHDA and CDR2 SQIVND (reference sequence). PCR employed 60 Vbeta and 13 Jbeta primers. In the authors' methods: Roughly 12 million of tens of millions of unique TCR beta chains were shared, per a later count. Only in-frame clones appear in the TCRdb table, and some are missing; sequencing was by immunoSEQ multiplex PCR. The V and J calls and clone size were taken over from that table, and D and trimming were inferred from the DNA. Among 150,000 to 200,000 clones, around 78% were seen once, and the ten largest hold roughly 1.9%. Study-wide results and caveats: Across donors, most TCRs were seen rarely, yet some public ones were widespread. Among immune exposure information, only CMV serostatus was available. In a later analysis, TCR beta V- and J-gene trimming showed a link to a missense DCLRE1C variant.

The rearrangement uses TRBV19 and TRBJ2-7, with D perhaps TRBD2 (6 bases). This TCR derives from a woman in her 30s in good health and CMV-seropositive. The sample taken for sequencing was PBMCs. CDR3 sequence reads: CASSTTRDSGEQYF. CDR3 sequence (DNA): TGTGCCAGTAGTACAACACGGGACTCGGGGGAGCAGTACTTC.